This T cell receptor beta chain was obtained from a study of tissue T cells after allogeneic stem cell transplantation. General study findings and limits: Shared clones across patients were few; motif clustering revealed tissue-specific shared signatures.

V lost 0 bases, J lost 4 bases, and 10 bases lay in between. The CDR3 totals 15 residues. Per the germline V gene, CDR1 is KGHPV and CDR2 is FQNQEV (reference sequence). Relative to its sample, this clone is medium-sized (0.01 to 0.1%). What it recognizes is unknown. Gene names and germline match the mouse. The CDR3 end lies 1 residue beyond the end of the read and is filled in from the germline J gene. Sample time point: mouse harvest day 14 after allogeneic transplant. Mouse grafts combined 10^7 T-cell-depleted bone marrow cells with 10^6 splenic CD5+ T cells. The data were produced by immunoSEQ multiplex PCR, yet TCRdb's version contains in-frame clones alone and is incomplete. The sample has approximately 7,500 clones, roughly a third seen once.

Source material: skin. The rearrangement links TRBV26 to TRBJ2-1; no definite D call. This TCR was recovered from a female BALB/c mouse given C57BL/6 T cells with graft-versus-host disease after an allogeneic hematopoietic cell transplant. Incomplete CDR3 DNA: TGTGCCAGCAGTCTGTCATCTGGCGGGTATGCTGAGCAGTTC. Translated: CASSLSSGGYAEQF. Given in full, the CDR3 is CASSLSSGGYAEQFF.